Listed here is a single TCR beta chain. No antigen is known for it. Naivety among CD8 cells was defined by CD45RO negativity and positive CCR7 selection, thereby excluding terminally differentiated effector memory CD45RA+ cells. Recent acute infections and vaccinations were absent in the healthy HIV-negative adult donors. This CDR3 region has 14 residues. Deletions cut 6 bases from V and 5 bases from J, with 16 bases between. CDR1 MNHEY and CDR2 SMNVEV come from the germline V gene (reference sequence). These data are taken from a study of shared clonotypes between healthy human individuals. Data came from immunoSEQ multiplex PCR; TCRdb stores just in-frame clones and leaves some out. The table shows about 680,000 clones, with approximately 90% occurring only once. Findings of the study overall: Incompleteness in sorted-subset sequencing, despite large depth, was shown by rarefaction. Shared clonotypes across all four donors exceeded non-shared ones in generation probability.

The receptor's source is a man aged 30 to 45 in good health. Sequenced input: naive CD8+ T cells sorted from blood. The rearrangement links TRBV27 to TRBJ2-5; the D gene is possibly TRBD1 (5 bases). CDR3 residues: CASRHDENRETQYF. The CDR3 DNA reads as TGTGCCAGCAGACACGACGAGAACAGGGAGACCCAGTACTTC.